This T cell receptor (beta chain) appears in the sequencing data of a study of T-cell reconstitution after alpha-beta-depleted transplantation in children. Preparation of the TCRbeta library was carried out with unique molecular identifiers. TCRdb re-called the PCR reads through MiXCR, storing one row per CDR3 protein. The sample includes 200,000 to 250,000 distinct CDR3 sequences, around 25% seen only once; the top ten take over 2.5%. This clonotype was observed at least ten times. Its cognate antigen is unknown. Study observations and caveats: One year after transplant, T-cell counts and diversity came mostly from newly produced T cells. It was reported that alpha-beta T cells came from several hundred expanded graft clones (about two months after transplant). TCRbeta diversity was high at day 60 in some patients (a result of surviving recipient T cells and thymic progenitors).

The clonotype was recovered from a girl aged 2 to 10 with Fanconi anemia, due to receive a stem cell transplant. This sample comprised PBMCs, obtained before TCRalphabeta/CD19-depleted stem cell transplant.

In DNA, the CDR3 is TGTGCCTGGAGCCATGGCGGGAGCTACAATGAGCAGTTCTTC. Translating gives CAWSHGGSYNEQFF. The chain uses TRBV30 and TRBJ2-1; 7 bases line up with TRBD2. Germline V CDR1 and CDR2: GTSNPN, SVGIG (reference sequence). The trim removed 3 bases at V and 3 bases at J, leaving 5 bases unmatched. The CDR3 runs 14 residues.